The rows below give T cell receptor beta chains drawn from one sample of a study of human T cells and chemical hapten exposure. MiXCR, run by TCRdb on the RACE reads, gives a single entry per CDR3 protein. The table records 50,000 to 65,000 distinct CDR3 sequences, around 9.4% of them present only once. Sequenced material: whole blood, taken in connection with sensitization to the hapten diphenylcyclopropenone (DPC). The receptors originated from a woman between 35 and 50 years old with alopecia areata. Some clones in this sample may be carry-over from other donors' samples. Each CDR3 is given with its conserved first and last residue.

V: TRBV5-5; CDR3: CASSPTDFSSGNTIYF
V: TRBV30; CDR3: CAWAQGPYEQYF
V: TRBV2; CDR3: CASNGDGQETQYF
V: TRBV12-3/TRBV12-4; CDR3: CASSLQGPIVDTQYF
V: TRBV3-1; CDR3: CASSQTTGDTEAFF
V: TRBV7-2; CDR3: CASSHSPNQPQHF
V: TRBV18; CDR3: CASSPDRTGDNQPQHF
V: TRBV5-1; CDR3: CASSLELGRTYGYTF
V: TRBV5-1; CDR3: CASSLGAEAFF
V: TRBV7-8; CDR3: CASSPRLAGISDTQYF
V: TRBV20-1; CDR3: CSAFRQAGGTEAFF
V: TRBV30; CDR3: CAWSGSLGNTIYF
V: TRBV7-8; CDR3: CASSPMDRRDQAFF
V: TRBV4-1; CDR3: CASSQDPNEQYF
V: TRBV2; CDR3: CASTPYWTEAFF
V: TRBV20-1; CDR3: CSAALGDPRREDEQYF
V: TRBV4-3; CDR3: CASSQEQGISDEKLFF